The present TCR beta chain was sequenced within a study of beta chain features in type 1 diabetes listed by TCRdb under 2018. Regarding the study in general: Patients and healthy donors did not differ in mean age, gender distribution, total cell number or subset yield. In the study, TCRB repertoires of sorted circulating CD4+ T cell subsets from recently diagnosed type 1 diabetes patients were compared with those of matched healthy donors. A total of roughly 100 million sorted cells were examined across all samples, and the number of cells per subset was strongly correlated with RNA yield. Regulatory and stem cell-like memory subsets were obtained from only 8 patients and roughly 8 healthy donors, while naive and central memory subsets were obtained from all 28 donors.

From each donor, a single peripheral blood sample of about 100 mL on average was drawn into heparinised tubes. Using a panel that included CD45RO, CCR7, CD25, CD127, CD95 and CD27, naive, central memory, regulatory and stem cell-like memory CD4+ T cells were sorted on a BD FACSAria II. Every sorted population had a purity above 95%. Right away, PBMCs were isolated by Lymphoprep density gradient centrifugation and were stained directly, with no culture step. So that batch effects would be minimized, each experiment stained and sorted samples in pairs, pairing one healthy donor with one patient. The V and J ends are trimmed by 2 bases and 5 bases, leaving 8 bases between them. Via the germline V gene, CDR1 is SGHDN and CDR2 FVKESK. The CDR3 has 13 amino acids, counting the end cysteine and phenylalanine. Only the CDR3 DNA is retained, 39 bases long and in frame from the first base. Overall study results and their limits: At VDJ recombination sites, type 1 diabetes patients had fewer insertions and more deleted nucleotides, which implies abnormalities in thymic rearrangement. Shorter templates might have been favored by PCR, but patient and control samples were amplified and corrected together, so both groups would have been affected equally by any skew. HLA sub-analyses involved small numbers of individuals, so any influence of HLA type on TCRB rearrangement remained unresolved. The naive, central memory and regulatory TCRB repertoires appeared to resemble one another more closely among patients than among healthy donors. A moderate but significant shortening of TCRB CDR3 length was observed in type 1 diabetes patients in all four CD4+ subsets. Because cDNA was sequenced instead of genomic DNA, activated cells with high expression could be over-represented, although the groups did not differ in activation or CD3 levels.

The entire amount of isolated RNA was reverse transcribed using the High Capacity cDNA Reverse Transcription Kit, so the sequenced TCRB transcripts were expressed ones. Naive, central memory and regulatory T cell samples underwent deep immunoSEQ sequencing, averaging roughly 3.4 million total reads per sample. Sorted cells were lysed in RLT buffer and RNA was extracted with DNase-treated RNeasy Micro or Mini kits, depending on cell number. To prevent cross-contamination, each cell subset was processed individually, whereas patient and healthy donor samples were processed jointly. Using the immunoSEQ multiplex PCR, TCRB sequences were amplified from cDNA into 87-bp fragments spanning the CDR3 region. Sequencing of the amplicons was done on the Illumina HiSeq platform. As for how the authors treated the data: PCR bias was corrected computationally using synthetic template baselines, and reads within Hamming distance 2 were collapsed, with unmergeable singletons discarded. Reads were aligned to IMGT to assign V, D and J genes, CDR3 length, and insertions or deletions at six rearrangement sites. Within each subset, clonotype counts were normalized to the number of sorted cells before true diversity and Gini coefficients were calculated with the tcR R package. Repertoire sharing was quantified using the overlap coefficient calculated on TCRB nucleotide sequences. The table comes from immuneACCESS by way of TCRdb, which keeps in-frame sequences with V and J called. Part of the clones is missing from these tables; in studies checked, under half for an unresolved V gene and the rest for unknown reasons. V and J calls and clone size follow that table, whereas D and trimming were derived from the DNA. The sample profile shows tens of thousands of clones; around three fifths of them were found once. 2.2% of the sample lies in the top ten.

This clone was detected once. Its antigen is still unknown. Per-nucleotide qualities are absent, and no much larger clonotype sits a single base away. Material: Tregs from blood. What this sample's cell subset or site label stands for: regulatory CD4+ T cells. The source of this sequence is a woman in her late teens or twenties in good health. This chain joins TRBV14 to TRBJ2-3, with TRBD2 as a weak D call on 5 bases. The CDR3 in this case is CASSQRGIDTQYF. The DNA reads TGTGCCAGCAGCCAAAGAGGGATAGATACGCAGTATTTT.